This section outlines one TCR beta chain sequence together with its context. Its antigen is not known. The germline gives CDR1 SGHVS, CDR2 FQNEAQ. Trimming shortened V by 2 bases and J by 3 bases, and 11 bases separated the two germline ends. This CDR3 is built from 14 residues. The sample belongs to a study of PD-1 blockade in classical Hodgkin lymphoma. Study background: Nivolumab was administered to patients intravenously at 3 mg/kg every 2 weeks.

The data were produced by immunoSEQ multiplex PCR, yet TCRdb's version contains in-frame clones alone and is incomplete. This table holds 90,000 to 100,000 clones, about four fifths found once. The study, taken as a whole, reports: Exclusion applied to patients who initiated nivolumab less than 1 year following ASCT.

Relapses following autologous stem cell transplantation were seen in all patients, with brentuximab vedotin exposure varying. The TCR was taken from a human donor with classical Hodgkin lymphoma. V usage is TRBV7-8 and J usage is TRBJ2-7; no firm D call. This material consisted of peripheral blood mononuclear cells (PBMCs), taken before the second cycle of nivolumab. The CDR3 here is CASSLQDGYYEQYF. The CDR3 DNA reads as TGTGCCAGCAGCTTACAGGACGGCTACTACGAGCAGTACTTC.